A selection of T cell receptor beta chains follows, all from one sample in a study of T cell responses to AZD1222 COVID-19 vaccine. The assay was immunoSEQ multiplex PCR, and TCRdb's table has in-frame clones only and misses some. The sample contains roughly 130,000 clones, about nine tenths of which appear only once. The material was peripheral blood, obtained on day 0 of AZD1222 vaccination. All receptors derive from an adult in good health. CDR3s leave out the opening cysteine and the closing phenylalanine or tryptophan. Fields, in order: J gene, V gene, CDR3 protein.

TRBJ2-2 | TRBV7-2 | ASSLSAGFVTGELF
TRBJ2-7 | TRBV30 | AWSLRDRDYEQY
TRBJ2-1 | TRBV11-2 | ASSLAEGLAEIKF
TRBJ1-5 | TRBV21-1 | ASSTPGQGAGQPQH
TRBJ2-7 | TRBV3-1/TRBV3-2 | ASSQDWGDGIPSEQY
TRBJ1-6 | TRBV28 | ASSFTGGNSPLH
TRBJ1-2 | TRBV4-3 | ASSQTSGTRNGYT
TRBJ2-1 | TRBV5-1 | ASSSSKNYNEQF
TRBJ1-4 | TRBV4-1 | ASSQDPTVKDEKLF
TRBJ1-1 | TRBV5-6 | ASSWRRGSLTEAF
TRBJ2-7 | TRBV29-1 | SVGMGQSSYEQY
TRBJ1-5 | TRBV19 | ASSFAGRENQPQH
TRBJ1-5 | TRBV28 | ASSFSRATGASNQPQH
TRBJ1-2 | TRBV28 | AAGGGGYGYT
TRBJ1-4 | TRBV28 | ASAQGTRHEKLF
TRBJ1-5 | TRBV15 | ATSRDFGQPQH
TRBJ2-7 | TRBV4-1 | ASSPRDRDLSYEQY